This record covers a single T cell receptor beta chain. The antigen is undetermined. TCRdb passed the 5' RACE reads through MiXCR, listing each CDR3 protein once. Of around 200,000 distinct CDR3 sequences in the sample, 20% to 25% were seen once. Germline assignment: CDR1 SGHTA and CDR2 FQGTGA. V was pared by 5 bases and J by 6 bases, with 7 bases of the junction left unmatched. The CDR3 runs to 13 residues. This specimen comes from a study of T-cell memory formation after mild COVID-19. Study findings and constraints: Some clones that responded turned up in pre-infection memory, which suggests that cross-reactive memory joined in. Contracting CD4+ clones lay largely in CM and EM, with CD8+ ones residing in EMRA. Still unconfirmed is whether the second-wave clones peaking on day 37 recognized SARS-CoV-2.

The material sequenced was PBMCs or a T cell subset sorted from them (not recorded which). The rearrangement joins TRBV7-3 to TRBJ2-7, with 7 positions matching TRBD1. The sequence was collected from an adult woman who had mild COVID-19 (a few samples of this study predate the infection). Cell type and time point are not known. In nucleotides, the CDR3 is TGTGCCAGCAGCACAAGACAGGGCTCCGAGCAGTACTTC. Translating it yields CASSTRQGSEQYF.